This T cell receptor beta chain was recovered during a study of spatial heterogeneity in lung cancer (dated by TCRdb to between 2017 and 2020). For context, the study as a whole: Beta-chain transcripts were consistently detected in greater numbers than alpha-chain transcripts, which likely reflects a higher abundance of beta-chain transcripts. In tumor regions, TCR transcript counts showed a strong correlation with a T cell transcriptional module score derived from matched bulk RNA-seq. In the raw uncorrected reads, each unique combination of TCR and UMI appeared more than ten times on average. TCR alpha and beta repertoires were quantitatively compared across multiple tumor regions, matched nontumor lung and blood in non-small cell lung cancer. TCR repertoire features were related to nonsynonymous mutation counts determined by whole-exome sequencing of tumor tissue. Both alpha and beta chains were TCR-sequenced in 220 or so tumor regions, around 64 matched nontumor lung samples and around 54 PBMC samples obtained at surgery.

Via the germline V gene, CDR1 is SGHRS and CDR2 YFSETQ. Trimming removed 4 bases from V and 4 bases from J, leaving 17 bases between the germline ends. CDR3 length: 15 amino acids, cysteine to phenylalanine. This entry keeps only the CDR3 DNA: 45 bases, framed from base 1. This clonotype was observed at least ten times. Its target antigen remains unknown. Base qualities are missing; no much larger clone stands one base away. Since the library was made to target alpha chains, this beta chain is a stray read and its abundance is not meaningful. Study-wide findings and limitations: Additional single-cell paired TCR alpha and beta sequencing was considered necessary to confirm, at a functional level, the hypothesis that regional TCRs recognize regional mutations. Counts of ubiquitous and regional expanded TCRs were found to correlate with counts of ubiquitous and regional nonsynonymous mutations, respectively. TCR-seq coverage of tumor T cells was estimated at only roughly 7.7% for alpha chains and 13% for beta chains. The number of expanded intratumoral alpha and beta TCRs correlated with the tumor nonsynonymous mutation count.

The intended sense of this specimen's time point label: sample taken at primary tumor resection. Samples were obtained from approximately 70 patients with early-stage, untreated non-small cell lung cancer from the lung TRACERx cohort. Without any cell sorting, TCR sequencing was performed on whole RNA extracted either from tumor and nontumor lung tissue or from cryopreserved PBMC samples. A patient was chosen for TCR sequencing only when enough RNA was available from at least two tumor regions. A lung pathologist reviewed the tumor and adjacent nontumor lung specimens before the specimens were selected. Library generation was performed with 5' RACE. TCRdb lists the instrument as NextSeq 500. In the TCR library protocol, a unique molecular identifier was attached to each TCR cDNA molecule so that PCR and sequencing errors could be corrected. The original methods were these. TCR identification, UMI-based error correction and CDR3 extraction were performed with Decombinator tools. Expanded TCRs were defined as those above a frequency of 2 per 1,000, corresponding to the top 1% of the tumor frequency distribution. Expanded tumor TCRs statistically deemed absent (corrected P<0.05) from at least one tumor region were classed as regional, and all other expanded tumor TCRs were classed as ubiquitous. Renyi diversity was calculated using the R vegan package after each repertoire was subsampled 100 times to 5,000 TCRs. To build CDR3 similarity networks, amino acid triplet string-kernel similarity was used, and CDR3s were connected when their pairwise similarity was above 0.82. Starting from the raw public reads, TCRdb applied fastp trimming at Q25, assembled clones with MiXCR and retained in-frame beta chains. Rows matching on CDR3 protein sequence are summarized as one entry with the most common DNA and genes. None of the V and J calls come from the authors' own analysis; TCRdb made them. For this sample there are about 20,000 distinct CDR3 sequences; around 5.5% appear just once. The ten largest account for 9% to 12% of the sample.

This TCR came from a female donor with early-stage non-small cell lung cancer. The chain is assembled from TRBV5-1 and TRBJ2-5, with the D segment possibly TRBD1 or TRBD2, each aligning over 7 bases. Here the sequenced sample was lung tumor tissue, taken at surgery. CDR3 reads: CASSGRGTASETQYF. In nucleotides, the sequence is TGCGCCAGCAGCGGGCGGGGGACAGCTTCAGAGACCCAGTACTTC.